This record covers a single T cell receptor (beta chain). Its antigen target is currently unknown. No base quality information exists; no much larger clone differs at one position. The collaborating institutions used their own protocols to collect whole blood in K2EDTA tubes. Collaborator samples were shipped for TCRbeta analysis as frozen whole blood, isolated PBMCs, or DNA extracted from either sample type. The junction carries 17 bases between V and J, which are trimmed by 6 bases and 2 bases respectively. Its CDR3 holds 16 amino acids, cysteine through phenylalanine. Only the CDR3 part of the read is kept: 48 bases, read in frame from the first base. Via the germline V gene (reference sequence), CDR1 is LGHDT and CDR2 YNNKEL. TCRbeta CDR3 regions were amplified from genomic DNA using the immunoSEQ Assay, a bias-controlled multiplex PCR. Under the source paper's analysis protocol: Within the assay, amplification of reference gene primers was used to estimate how many nucleated cells each sample contained. Sequence reads were collapsed and filtered to measure the absolute abundance of every unique TCRbeta CDR3 rearrangement. For each sample, productive Simpson clonality was calculated by taking the square root of Simpson's diversity index across productive rearrangements. The source is immuneACCESS, and TCRdb retained only in-frame sequences with V and J called. Part of the clones is not carried over; for the studies checked, unresolved V genes explain less than half of this, and the remainder is unexplained. That table supplies the V and J calls and clone size; D and trimming were determined from the DNA. The table for this sample lists around 94,000 clones; approximately 83% of them were counted only once. The ten largest clonotypes hold around 6.9% of the sample.

This sample stems from a study of blood T cell repertoires in COVID-19 (TCRdb year 2020). For the wider study: Samples from collaborators originated in the United States, Italy and Spain and spanned both the acute and convalescent phases of COVID-19. The repertoires were made available in a free public database intended to serve as a resource for research on the immune response to SARS-CoV-2. Samples came from the ongoing ImmuneRACE study (first 160 participants) plus 1,254 subjects from 6 global collaborators. The sample metadata nearly always contained a de-identified subject ID, COVID-19 status, age in years and sex. The dataset comprised deeply sampled blood TCRbeta repertoires from subjects exposed to, actively infected with, or recovered from COVID-19. The material from the prospective study consisted of cDNA or gDNA derived from T cells, B-cell-depleted T cells, or PBMCs. Where available, HLA class I and class II types were obtained from metadata supplied by the sample provider rather than from assay-based typing.

The study at large found these results: The amount of clinical and demographic metadata varied by source and participant and was provided uncurated.

Sequenced input: peripheral blood. This receptor was taken from a man aged 60 to 69 with acute or convalescent COVID-19. Recombination joined TRBV3-1 (or the pseudogene TRBV3-2) with TRBJ1-5; the D gene is perhaps TRBD1, on 5 matching bases. The encoded CDR3 is CASSYNGGGGNQPQHF. The DNA sequence follows: TGTGCCAGCAGTTACAACGGCGGGGGGGGCAATCAGCCCCAGCATTTT.